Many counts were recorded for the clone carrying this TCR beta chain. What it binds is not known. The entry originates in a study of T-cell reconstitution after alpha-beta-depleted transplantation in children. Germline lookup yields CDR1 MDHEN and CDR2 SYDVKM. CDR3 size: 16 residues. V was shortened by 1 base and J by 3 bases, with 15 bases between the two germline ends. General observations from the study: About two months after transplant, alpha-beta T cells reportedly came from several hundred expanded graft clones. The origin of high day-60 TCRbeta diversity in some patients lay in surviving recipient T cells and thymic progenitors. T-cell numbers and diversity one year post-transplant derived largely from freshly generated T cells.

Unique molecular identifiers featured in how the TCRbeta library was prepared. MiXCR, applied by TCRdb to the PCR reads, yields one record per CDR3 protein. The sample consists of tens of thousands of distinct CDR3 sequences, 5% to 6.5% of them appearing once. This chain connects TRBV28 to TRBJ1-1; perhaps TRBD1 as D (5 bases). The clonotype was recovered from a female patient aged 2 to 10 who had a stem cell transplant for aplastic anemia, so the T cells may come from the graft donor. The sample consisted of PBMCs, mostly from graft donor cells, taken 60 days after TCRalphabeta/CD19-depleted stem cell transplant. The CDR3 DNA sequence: TGTGCCAGCAGTTTATTCCAGGGTAAGAAGGACACTGAAGCTTTCTTT. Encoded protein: CASSLFQGKKDTEAFF.